What follows describes a single T cell receptor beta chain. The record originates from a study of blood T cell repertoires in COVID-19. V was trimmed by 9 bases and J by 5 bases, leaving 18 bases between them. The CDR3 is 14 residues long. Per germline, CDR1 LNHDA and CDR2 SQIVND (reference sequence). Produced via immunoSEQ multiplex PCR; TCRdb's table is partial and in-frame only. The sample lists over 110,000 clones, 85% to 90% occurring once. V and J are TRBV19 and TRBJ2-3; no clear D. Sequences were obtained from PBMCs or T cells enriched from blood (not recorded which). The receptor was derived from a man in his sixties who had recovered from COVID-19. The CDR3 DNA follows: TGTGCCAGCTCCTCTCAACAGTTCGGAGATACGCAGTATTTT. It yields the protein CASSSQQFGDTQYF.